This TCR beta chain originates from a study of blood T cell repertoires in COVID-19. Study at large: T cells, B-cell-depleted T cells, or PBMCs supplied cDNA or gDNA.

Trimming cost V 6 bases and J 5 bases; bases outside gene matches: 6. The CDR3 covers 13 residues. From germline, CDR1 is MDHEN and CDR2 SYDVKM. Data came from immunoSEQ multiplex PCR; TCRdb stores just in-frame clones and leaves some out. The data contain nearly 350,000 clones, 87% of them seen just once; the ten biggest clones take up around 6%. The receptor comes from a woman between 45 and 65 years old with COVID-19, enrolled during active disease. Sequenced material: peripheral blood. The chain couples TRBV28 to TRBJ2-7; 8 bases are a match to TRBD2. The CDR3: CASRGQREHEQYF. DNA for the CDR3: TGTGCCAGCAGGGGCCAGCGGGAGCACGAGCAGTACTTC. The whole variable domain, filled in from reference TRBV28 and TRBJ2-7, reads DVKVTQSSRYLVKRTGEKVFLECVQDMDHENMFWYRQDPGLGLRLIYFSYDVKMKEKGDIPEGYSVSREKKERFSLILESASTNQTSMYLCASRGQREHEQYFGPGTRLTVT.